This entry lists 19 T cell receptor beta chains sequenced from one sample in a study of T-cell memory formation after mild COVID-19. In TCRdb, the 5' RACE reads were re-called with MiXCR into one record per CDR3 protein. The table has about 110,000 distinct CDR3 sequences, approximately 13% seen once. The specimen was PBMCs or a T cell subset sorted from them (not recorded which). These TCRs come from an adult woman who had mild COVID-19 (a few samples of this study predate the infection). Cell type and time point are not known.

The rearrangement uses TRBV20-1 and TRBJ2-2; a weak D match, TRBD1 (6 bases). Germline assignment: CDR1 DFQATT and CDR2 SNEGSKA (reference sequence). The CDR3 covers 13 residues. Trimming took off 5 bases at V and 1 base at J, with 8 bases between the two ends. The CDR3 is CSAPGQNTGELFF. For the CDR3, the DNA is TGCAGTGCTCCGGGACAGAACACCGGGGAGCTGTTTTTT.

The V gene is TRBV5-6, the J gene TRBJ2-4; TRBD1 matches at 9 bases. With 4 bases clipped from V and 3 bases from J, the junction kept 8 bases outside the gene matches. The CDR3 length is 16 residues. Germline-derived CDR1 and CDR2 are SGHDT and YYEEEE. CDR3 region: CASSRGTGYGKNIQYF. CDR3 nucleotide sequence: TGTGCCAGCAGCCGAGGGACAGGGTATGGCAAAAACATTCAGTACTTC.

This clonotype appeared a few times. The genes are TRBV5-1 and TRBJ1-1, with TRBD1 identical over 7 bases. This CDR3 region has 13 residues. Per the germline V gene, CDR1 is SGHRS and CDR2 is YFSETQ. Losses at the gene ends were 0 bases for V and 6 bases for J; bases not matched to a gene: 2. CDR3 coding DNA: TGCGCCAGCAGCTTGGAGGGGGCTCCTGAAGCTTTCTTT. This gives the protein CASSLEGAPEAFF.

In its sample, this clonotype was seen many times. The V gene is TRBV7-9, the J gene TRBJ2-2; TRBD1 matches 8 bases. Trimming took 3 bases from V and 5 from J; bases not matched to a gene: 14. The CDR3 is 18 residues long. The V gene's germline CDR1 is SEHNR and CDR2 FQNEAQ (reference sequence). The CDR3 reads CASSFTPGQARRTGELFF. CDR3 sequence (DNA): TGTGCCAGCAGCTTTACTCCGGGACAGGCCCGCAGGACCGGGGAGCTGTTTTTT.

As to this clonotype: The final CDR3 position lacks the conserved phenylalanine or tryptophan, pointing to a likely read error. J is TRBJ1-2 and V is TRBV5-1; TRBD1 aligns across 10 bases. The junction had 8 bases not matched to a gene; V was cut back by 3 bases and J by 3 bases. CDR1 is SGHRS and CDR2 is YFSETQ in the germline V gene. The CDR3 extends over 16 amino acids. CDR3: CASSSKPGQGYYGYTL. CDR3 DNA: TGCGCCAGCAGCTCGAAGCCGGGACAGGGGTACTATGGCTACACCTTA.

Only a few counts were recorded for this clonotype. V and J are TRBV2 and TRBJ1-2; D is unclear. The V end was cut by 2 bases, the J end by 3 bases, with 4 bases between. The CDR3 sequence is 12 residues long. Germline loops: CDR1 SNHLY, CDR2 FYNNEI. CDR3 nucleotide sequence: TGTGCCAGCAGTGAATCCGACTATGGCTACACCTTC. As protein: CASSESDYGYTF.

The chain links TRBV6-6 to TRBJ2-7; 12 bases match TRBD1. Germline V lookup: CDR1 MNHNY, CDR2 SVGAGI (reference sequence). The CDR3 has 17 residues. V dropped 3 bases and J dropped 11; count of bases not matched to a gene: 17. The CDR3 region is CASSYSFRLGTGGAEYF. The DNA of the CDR3 is TGTGCCAGCAGTTATTCTTTTCGGTTAGGGACAGGGGGCGCAGAGTACTTC.

A few counts support this clonotype. The CDR3: CASSPSWRGAYGYTF. The CDR3 region has the DNA TGTGCCAGCAGCCCATCGTGGCGGGGGGCGTATGGCTACACCTTC. The chain couples TRBV11-3 to TRBJ1-2; D perhaps matches TRBD1 (6 bases). V shed 5 bases and J shed 5 bases, with 18 bases lying between them. CDR3 length: 15 residues. Germline-derived CDR1 and CDR2 are SGHNT and YENEEA.

This clonotype was seen a few times. The chain couples TRBV5-8 to TRBJ2-6; TRBD1 agrees at 8 bases. The CDR3 length is 19 residues. Germline V lookup: CDR1 SGHTS, CDR2 YDEGEE. J gave up 4 bases and V 0 bases, and 12 bases lay outside the gene matches. In nucleotides, the CDR3 is TGTGCCAGCAGCTTGGAAAAGGACAGGGTCGCTCAGGGGGCCAACGTCCTGACTTTC. Encoded protein: CASSLEKDRVAQGANVLTF.

The chain combines TRBV29-1 with TRBJ2-7, with D possibly being TRBD1 or TRBD2 (6 bases each). This CDR3 has 11 residues. Germline V gene lookup returns CDR1 SQVTM and CDR2 ANQGSEA. With 7 bases removed from V and 6 bases from J, the gap between germline ends came to 13 bases. CDR3 DNA sequence: TGCAGCGCCAGGGGAGGTAGCGAGCAGTACTTC. This encodes CSARGGSEQYF.

This chain joins TRBV10-2 and TRBJ2-1; D is perhaps TRBD1 (6 bases). V was clipped by 8 bases and J by 3 bases, with 11 bases between them. CDR1 is WSHSY and CDR2 is SAAADI in the germline V gene. The CDR3 is 13 amino acids. The chain's CDR3 is CASGDMGYNEQFF. DNA for the CDR3: TGCGCCAGCGGGGACATGGGCTACAATGAGCAGTTCTTC.

The rearrangement joins TRBV11-2 to TRBJ2-1; D gene unclear. The germline V gene has CDR1 SGHAT and CDR2 FQNNGV. The CDR3 contains 16 residues. V was pared by 1 base and J by 0 bases, with 10 bases between. The DNA for the CDR3 is TGTGCCAGCAGCTTAGTAGACGCGAGCTCCTACAATGAGCAGTTCTTC. This gives the protein CASSLVDASSYNEQFF.

The CDR3, as DNA: TGTGCCAGCTCCCCCATGATGGGGGGGGTGGGAGAGCAGTACTTC. Amino acid sequence: CASSPMMGGVGEQYF. The chain carries TRBV9 and TRBJ2-7, with TRBD2 matching over 7 bases. V lost 7 bases and J lost 7; bases outside the gene matches: 17. Germline lookup yields CDR1 SGDLS and CDR2 YYNGEE. The CDR3 runs 15 residues.

This clonotype was detected a few times. This chain connects TRBV5-4 to TRBJ2-1, with 9 bases that match TRBD1. Germline V gene data show CDR1 as SGHNT and CDR2 as YYREEE (reference sequence). V trimming: 0 bases; J trimming: 6 bases; junction bases outside the gene matches: 4. The CDR3 covers 15 residues. CDR3 in DNA: TGTGCCAGCAGCTTGGGGGACAGGGAGGTCAATGAGCAGTTCTTC. Its translation is CASSLGDREVNEQFF. Together with reference TRBV5-4 and TRBJ2-1, the CDR3 gives the full variable domain: ETGVTQSPTHLIKTRGQQVTLRCSSQSGHNTVSWYQQALGQGPQFIFQYYREEENGRGNFPPRFSGLQFPNYSSELNVNALELDDSALYLCASSLGDREVNEQFFGPGTRLTVL.

This clonotype was recorded a few times. In DNA form, the CDR3 reads TGTGCCAGCAGCCCAGGGTCCCTCTATGGCTACACCTTC. It encodes CASSPGSLYGYTF. This sequence joins TRBV7-8 and TRBJ1-2; weak D call: TRBD1 (5 bases). V gave up 5 bases and J gave up 4 bases, with 11 bases separating them. This CDR3 has 13 residues. In germline, CDR1 is SGHVS, CDR2 FQNEAQ.

The chain is built from TRBV5-1 and TRBJ1-5, with TRBD1 matching over 8 bases. CDR1 is SGHRS and CDR2 is YFSETQ in the germline V gene. Germline trimming cut 4 bases from V and 2 bases from J; bases unmatched to any gene: 5. The CDR3 is 15 amino acids. The CDR3 spells CASSVTGAGNQPQHF. The DNA of the CDR3 is TGCGCCAGCAGCGTGACAGGGGCCGGCAATCAGCCCCAGCATTTT.

This clonotype was counted a few times. This sequence joins TRBV5-5 and TRBJ2-7; D remains unclear. Germline V CDR1 and CDR2: SGHKS, YYEKEE (reference sequence). The CDR3 runs 14 residues. Trimming took 3 bases from V and 3 from J, leaving 13 bases between them. Here the CDR3 reads CASSWVAGDYEQYF. The CDR3 DNA is TGTGCCAGCAGCTGGGTGGCTGGGGACTACGAGCAGTACTTC.

The chain combines TRBV10-3 with TRBJ2-7, with TRBD1 matching over 8 bases. Germline V gene sequence: CDR1 ENHRY, CDR2 SYGVKD. The CDR3 contains 14 residues. With 4 bases clipped from V and 4 bases from J, the junction kept 6 bases outside the gene matches. The chain's CDR3 is CAISAGTGYYEQYF. For the CDR3, the DNA is TGTGCCATCAGTGCCGGGACAGGCTATTACGAGCAGTACTTC.

The rearrangement links TRBV6-2 or TRBV6-3 to TRBJ2-7; the D gene is possibly TRBD1 (5 bases). Germline CDR1 is MNHEY and CDR2 is SVGEGT. V lost 2 bases to trimming and J lost 3 bases, with 8 bases between them. The CDR3 contains 13 residues. CDR3 amino acids: CASSYQDSYEQYF. In nucleotides, the CDR3 is TGTGCCAGCAGTTACCAAGACAGCTACGAGCAGTACTTC.